This T cell receptor beta chain originates from a study of blood T cell repertoires in COVID-19. As for the study in general: COVID-19 samples, acute and convalescent, were from the United States, Italy and Spain.

Losses at the gene ends were 4 bases for V and 0 bases for J; bases not matched to a gene: 12. This CDR3 contains 18 residues. Germline values: CDR1 SGHRS, CDR2 YFSETQ. The assay was immunoSEQ multiplex PCR, and TCRdb's table has in-frame clones only and misses some. The sample holds 40,000 to 55,000 clones, 82% seen once. The clonotype originates from an older woman with acute or convalescent COVID-19. The material sequenced was peripheral blood. The rearrangement uses TRBV5-1 and TRBJ2-3; 9 nucleotides match TRBD1. DNA of the CDR3: TGCGCCAGCAGCCCGGCCGGGACAGGGAGGGGTAGCACAGATACGCAGTATTTT. Its translation is CASSPAGTGRGSTDTQYF.